This T cell receptor beta chain was identified during a study of blood T cell repertoires in COVID-19. Across the whole study: The cDNA or gDNA used as material had been derived from T cells, B-cell-depleted T cells, or PBMCs.

V was pared by 5 bases and J by 4 bases, with 4 bases of the junction left unmatched. The CDR3 sequence is 14 residues long. The germline CDR1 and CDR2 sequences are SGHAT and FQDESV (reference sequence). Original analysis: By means of reference gene primer amplification, nucleated cell counts were estimated. Produced via immunoSEQ multiplex PCR; TCRdb's table is partial and in-frame only. V and J calls and clone size come straight from that table; D and trimming were deduced from the DNA. The sample records tens of thousands of clones, about 89% being singletons. The V and J genes are TRBV11-1 and TRBJ2-1, with 8 bases fitting TRBD2. Specimen: peripheral blood. This sequence originates from a woman aged 55-70 years with acute or convalescent COVID-19. The CDR3 spells CASSTGLDYNEQFF. CDR3 bases: TGTGCCAGCAGCACGGGACTAGATTACAATGAGCAGTTCTTC.